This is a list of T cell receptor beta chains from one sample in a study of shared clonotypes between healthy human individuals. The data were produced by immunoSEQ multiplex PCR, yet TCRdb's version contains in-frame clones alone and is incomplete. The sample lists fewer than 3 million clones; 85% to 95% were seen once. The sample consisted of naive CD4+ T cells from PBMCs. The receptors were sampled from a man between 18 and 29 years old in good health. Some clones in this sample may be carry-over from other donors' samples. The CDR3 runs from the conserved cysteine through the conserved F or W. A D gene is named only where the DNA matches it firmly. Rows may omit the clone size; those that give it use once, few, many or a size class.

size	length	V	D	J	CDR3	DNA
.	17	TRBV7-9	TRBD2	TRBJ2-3	CASSLPMDSGKADTQYF	TGTGCCAGCAGCCTCCCTATGGATAGCGGGAAGGCAGATACGCAGTATTTT
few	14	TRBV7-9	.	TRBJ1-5	CASSPSDSNQPQHF	TGTGCCAGCAGCCCTAGCGATAGCAATCAGCCCCAGCATTTT
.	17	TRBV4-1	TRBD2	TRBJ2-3	CASSPTTLAGRMDTQYF	TGCGCCAGCAGCCCCACCACACTAGCGGGAAGGATGGATACGCAGTATTTT
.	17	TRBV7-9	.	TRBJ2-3	CASSLGGDTGSTDTQYF	TGTGCCAGCAGCTTAGGAGGAGACACCGGGAGCACAGATACGCAGTATTTT
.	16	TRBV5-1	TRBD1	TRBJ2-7	CASSLSPPGQGHEQYF	TGCGCCAGCAGCTTGAGCCCACCAGGACAGGGGCACGAGCAGTACTTC
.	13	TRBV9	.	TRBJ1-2	CASSVGAGDGYTF	TGTGCCAGCAGCGTCGGGGCGGGGGATGGCTACACCTTC
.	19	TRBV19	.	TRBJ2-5	CASSIVPRRGRRWGETQYF	TGTGCCAGTAGTATAGTCCCTCGCCGGGGACGCCGATGGGGAGAGACCCAGTACTTC
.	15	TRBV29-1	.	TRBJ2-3	CSGVEVGGGTDTQYF	TGCAGCGGGGTAGAGGTAGGGGGTGGCACAGATACGCAGTATTTT
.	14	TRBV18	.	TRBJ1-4	CASSPGAPNEKLFF	TGTGCCAGCTCACCGGGGGCTCCGAATGAAAAACTGTTTTTT
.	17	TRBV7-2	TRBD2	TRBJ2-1	CASSLVSLAGGFNEQFF	TGTGCCAGCAGCTTAGTATCACTAGCGGGAGGGTTCAATGAGCAGTTCTTC